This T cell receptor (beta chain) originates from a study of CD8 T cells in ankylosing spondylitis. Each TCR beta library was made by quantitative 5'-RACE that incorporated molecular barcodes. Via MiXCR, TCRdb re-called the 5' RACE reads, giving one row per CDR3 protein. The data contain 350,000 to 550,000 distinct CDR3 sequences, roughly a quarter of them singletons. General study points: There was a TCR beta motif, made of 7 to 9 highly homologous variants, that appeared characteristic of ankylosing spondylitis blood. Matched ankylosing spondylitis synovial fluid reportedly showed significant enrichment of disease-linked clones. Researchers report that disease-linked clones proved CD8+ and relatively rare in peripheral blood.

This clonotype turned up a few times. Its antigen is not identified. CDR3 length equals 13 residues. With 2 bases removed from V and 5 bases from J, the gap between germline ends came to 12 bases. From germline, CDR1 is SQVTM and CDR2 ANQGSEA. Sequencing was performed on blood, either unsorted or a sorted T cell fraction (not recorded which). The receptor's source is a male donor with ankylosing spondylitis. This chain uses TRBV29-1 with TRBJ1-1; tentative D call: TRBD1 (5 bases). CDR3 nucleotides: TGCAGCGTTGAATTATGGGGGAGTACTGAAGCTTTCTTT. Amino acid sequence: CSVELWGSTEAFF. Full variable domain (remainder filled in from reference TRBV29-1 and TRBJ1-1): SAVISQKPSRDICQRGTSLTIQCQVDSQVTMMFWYRQQPGQSLTLIATANQGSEATYESGFVIDKFPISRPNLTFSTLTVSNMSPEDSSIYLCSVELWGSTEAFFGQGTRLTVV.